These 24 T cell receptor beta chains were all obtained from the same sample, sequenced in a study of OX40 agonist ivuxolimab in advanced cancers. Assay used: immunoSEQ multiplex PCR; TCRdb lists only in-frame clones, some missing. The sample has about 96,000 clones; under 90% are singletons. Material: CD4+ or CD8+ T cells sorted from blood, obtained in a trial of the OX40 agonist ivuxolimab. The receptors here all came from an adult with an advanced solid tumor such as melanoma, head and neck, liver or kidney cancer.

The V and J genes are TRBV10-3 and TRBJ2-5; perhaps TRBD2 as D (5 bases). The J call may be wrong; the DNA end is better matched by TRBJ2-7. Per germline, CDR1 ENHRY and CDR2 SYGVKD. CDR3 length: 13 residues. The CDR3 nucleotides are TGTGCCATCGGAGAGGGAGAAGGCTACGAGCAGTACTTC. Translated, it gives CAIGEGEGYEQYF.

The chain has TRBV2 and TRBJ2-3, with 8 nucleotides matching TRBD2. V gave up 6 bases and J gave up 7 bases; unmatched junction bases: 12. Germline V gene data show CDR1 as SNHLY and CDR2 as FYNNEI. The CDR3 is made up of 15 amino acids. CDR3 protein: CASSTSRGAPHTQYF. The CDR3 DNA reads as TGTGCCAGCAGCACGTCGCGGGGGGCCCCCCATACGCAGTATTTT.

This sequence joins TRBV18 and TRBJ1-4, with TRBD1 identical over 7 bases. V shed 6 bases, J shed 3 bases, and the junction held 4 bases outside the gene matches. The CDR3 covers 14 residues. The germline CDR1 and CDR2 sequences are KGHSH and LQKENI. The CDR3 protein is CASSLDRANEKLFF. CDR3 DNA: TGTGCCAGCTCCCTAGACAGGGCTAATGAAAAACTGTTTTTT. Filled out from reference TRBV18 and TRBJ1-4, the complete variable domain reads NAGVMQNPRHLVRRRGQEARLRCSPMKGHSHVYWYRQLPEEGLKFMVYLQKENIIDESGMPKERFSAEFPKEGPSILRIQQVVRGDSAAYFCASSLDRANEKLFFGSGTQLSVL.

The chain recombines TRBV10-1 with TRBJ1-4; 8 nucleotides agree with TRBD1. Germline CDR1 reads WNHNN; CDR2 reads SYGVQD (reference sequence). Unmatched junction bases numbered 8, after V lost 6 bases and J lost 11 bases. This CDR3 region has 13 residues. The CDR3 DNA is TGCGCCAGCAGCCAATTGAGGACAGGGAAACTGTTTTTT. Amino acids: CASSQLRTGKLFF.

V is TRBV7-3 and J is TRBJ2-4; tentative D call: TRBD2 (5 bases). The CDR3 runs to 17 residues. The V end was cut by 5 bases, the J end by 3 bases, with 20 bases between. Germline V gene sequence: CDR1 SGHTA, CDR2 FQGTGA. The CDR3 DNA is TGTGCCAGCAGCGCCCTGACGGGGAGCAGAGTCAAAAACATTCAGTACTTC. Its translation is CASSALTGSRVKNIQYF.

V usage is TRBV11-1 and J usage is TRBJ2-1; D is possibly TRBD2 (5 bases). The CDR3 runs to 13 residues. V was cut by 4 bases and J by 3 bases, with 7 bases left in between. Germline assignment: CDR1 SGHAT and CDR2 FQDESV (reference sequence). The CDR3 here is CASSSRDYNEQFF. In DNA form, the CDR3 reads TGTGCCAGCAGCTCCCGGGACTACAATGAGCAGTTCTTC.

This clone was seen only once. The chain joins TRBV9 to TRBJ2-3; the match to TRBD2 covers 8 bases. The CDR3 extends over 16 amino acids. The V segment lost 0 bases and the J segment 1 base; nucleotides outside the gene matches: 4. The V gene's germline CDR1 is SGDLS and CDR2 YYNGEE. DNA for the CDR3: TGTGCCAGCAGCGTAGAAGCGGGAGTTGGCACAGATACGCAGTATTTT. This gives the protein CASSVEAGVGTDTQYF.

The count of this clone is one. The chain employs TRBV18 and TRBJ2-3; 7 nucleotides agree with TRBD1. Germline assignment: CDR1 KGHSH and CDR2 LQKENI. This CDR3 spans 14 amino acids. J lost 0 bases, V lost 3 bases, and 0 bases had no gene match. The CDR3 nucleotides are TGTGCCAGCTCACCGGGACAGAGCACAGATACGCAGTATTTT. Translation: CASSPGQSTDTQYF.

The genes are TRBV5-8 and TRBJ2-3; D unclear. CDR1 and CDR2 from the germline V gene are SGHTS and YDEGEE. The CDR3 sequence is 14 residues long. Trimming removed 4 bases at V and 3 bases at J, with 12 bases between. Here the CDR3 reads CASSPGWGTDTQYF. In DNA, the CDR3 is TGTGCCAGCAGCCCAGGCTGGGGAACAGATACGCAGTATTTT.

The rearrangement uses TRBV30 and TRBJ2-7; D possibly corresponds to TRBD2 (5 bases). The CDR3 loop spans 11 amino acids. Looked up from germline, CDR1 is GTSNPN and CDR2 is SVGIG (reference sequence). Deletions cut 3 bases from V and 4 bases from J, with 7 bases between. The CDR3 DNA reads TGTGCCTGGAGGTCGGGGTACGAGCAGTACTTC. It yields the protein CAWRSGYEQYF.

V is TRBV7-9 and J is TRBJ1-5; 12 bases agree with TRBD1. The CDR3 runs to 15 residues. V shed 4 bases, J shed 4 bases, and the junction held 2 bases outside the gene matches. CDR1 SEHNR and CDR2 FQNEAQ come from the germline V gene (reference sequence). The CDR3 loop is CASSSGQGANQPQHF. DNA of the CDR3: TGTGCCAGCAGCTCGGGACAGGGGGCAAATCAGCCCCAGCATTTT. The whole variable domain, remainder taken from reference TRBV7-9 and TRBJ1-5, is DTGVSQNPRHKITKRGQNVTFRCDPISEHNRLYWYRQTLGQGPEFLTYFQNEAQLEKSRLLSDRFSAERPKGSFSTLEIQRTEQGDSAMYLCASSSGQGANQPQHFGDGTRLSIL.

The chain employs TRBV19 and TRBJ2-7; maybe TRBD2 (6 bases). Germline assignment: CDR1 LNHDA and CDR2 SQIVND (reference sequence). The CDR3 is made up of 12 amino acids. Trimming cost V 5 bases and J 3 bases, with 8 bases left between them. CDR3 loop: CASSSSVYEQYF. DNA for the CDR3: TGTGCCAGTAGTTCTAGCGTCTACGAGCAGTACTTC.

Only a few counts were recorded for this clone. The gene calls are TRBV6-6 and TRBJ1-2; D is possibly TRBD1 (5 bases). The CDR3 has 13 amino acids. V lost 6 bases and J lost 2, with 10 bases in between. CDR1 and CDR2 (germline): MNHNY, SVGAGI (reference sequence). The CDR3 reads CASSLGHNYGYTF. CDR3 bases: TGTGCCAGCAGCCTCGGACACAACTATGGCTACACCTTC.

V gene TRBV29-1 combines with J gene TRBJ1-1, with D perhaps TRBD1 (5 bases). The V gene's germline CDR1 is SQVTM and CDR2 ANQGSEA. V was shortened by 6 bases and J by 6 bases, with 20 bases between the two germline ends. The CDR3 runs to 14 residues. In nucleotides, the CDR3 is TGCAGCGTGGGCGGGAGTCCGGCGGGGGCTGAAGCTTTCTTT. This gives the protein CSVGGSPAGAEAFF.

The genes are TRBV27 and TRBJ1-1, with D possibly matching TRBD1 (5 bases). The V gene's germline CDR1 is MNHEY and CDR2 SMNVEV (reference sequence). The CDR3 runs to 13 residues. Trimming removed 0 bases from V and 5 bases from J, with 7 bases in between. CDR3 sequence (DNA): TGTGCCAGCAGTTTATCGGGGGATACTGAAGCTTTCTTT. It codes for CASSLSGDTEAFF.

The CDR3 region has the DNA TGTGCAAGTCCCATTTACGAGCAGTACTTC. It encodes CASPIYEQYF. The chain recombines TRBV12-2 with TRBJ2-7; the table calls TRBD1, which could not be checked here. TRBV12-2 is termed a pseudogene. The CDR3 runs to 10 residues.

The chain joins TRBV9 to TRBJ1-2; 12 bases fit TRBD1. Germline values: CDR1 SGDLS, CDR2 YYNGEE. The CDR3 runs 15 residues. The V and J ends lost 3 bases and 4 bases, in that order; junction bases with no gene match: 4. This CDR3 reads CASSAGQGAGYGYTF. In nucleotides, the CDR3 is TGTGCCAGCAGCGCGGGACAGGGGGCCGGCTATGGCTACACCTTC.

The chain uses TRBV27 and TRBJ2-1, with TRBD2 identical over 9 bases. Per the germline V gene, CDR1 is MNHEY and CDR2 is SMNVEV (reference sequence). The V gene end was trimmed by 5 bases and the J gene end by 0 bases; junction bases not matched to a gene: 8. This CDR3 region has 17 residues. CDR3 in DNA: TGTGCCAGCAGTAATGCCGGACTAGCGCCCTCCTACAATGAGCAGTTCTTC. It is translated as CASSNAGLAPSYNEQFF.

This chain's CDR3 is CASSQQGGSYEQYF. The CDR3 nucleotides are TGTGCCAGCAGCCAACAGGGGGGCTCCTACGAGCAGTACTTC. This chain uses TRBV7-2 with TRBJ2-7, with 8 positions matching TRBD1. V lost 5 bases to trimming and J lost 0 bases; unmatched junction nucleotides: 3. The germline CDR1 and CDR2 sequences are SGHTA and FQGNSA. The CDR3 runs to 14 residues.

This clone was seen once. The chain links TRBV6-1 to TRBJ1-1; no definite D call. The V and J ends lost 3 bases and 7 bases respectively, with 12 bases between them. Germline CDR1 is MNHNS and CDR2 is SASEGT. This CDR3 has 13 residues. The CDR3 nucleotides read TGTGCCAGCAGTGAGAGGGTAGCCTTTGAAGCTTTCTTT. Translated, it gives CASSERVAFEAFF.

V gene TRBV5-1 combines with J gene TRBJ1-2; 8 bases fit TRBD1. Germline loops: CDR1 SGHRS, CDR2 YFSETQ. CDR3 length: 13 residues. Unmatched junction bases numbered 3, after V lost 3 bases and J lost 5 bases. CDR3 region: CASSSGGSYGYTF. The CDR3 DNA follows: TGCGCCAGCAGCTCAGGGGGCTCGTATGGCTACACCTTC.

The CDR3 DNA follows: TGTGCCAGTAGTATGGAGGGACTAGCGGGAAAGGATGAGCAGTTCTTC. It specifies CASSMEGLAGKDEQFF. V gene TRBV19 combines with J gene TRBJ2-1; 13 bases are a match to TRBD2. Germline V gene data show CDR1 as LNHDA and CDR2 as SQIVND (reference sequence). The junction had 7 bases not matched to a gene; V was cut back by 3 bases and J by 8 bases. The CDR3 has 16 amino acids.

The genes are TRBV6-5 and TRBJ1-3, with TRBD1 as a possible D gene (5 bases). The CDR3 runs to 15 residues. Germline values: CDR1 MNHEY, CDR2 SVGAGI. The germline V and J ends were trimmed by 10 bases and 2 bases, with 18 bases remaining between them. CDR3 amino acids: CATQKGQVPGNTIYF. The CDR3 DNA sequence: TGTGCCACCCAAAAGGGGCAGGTGCCTGGAAACACCATATATTTT.

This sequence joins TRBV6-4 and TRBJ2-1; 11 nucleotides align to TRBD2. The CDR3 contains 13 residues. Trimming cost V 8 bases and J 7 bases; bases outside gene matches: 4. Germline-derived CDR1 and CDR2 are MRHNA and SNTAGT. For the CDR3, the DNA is TGTGCCAGCGTAGCGGGAGGGGAGAATGAGCAGTTCTTC. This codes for CASVAGGENEQFF.